This entry lists 17 T cell receptor beta chains sequenced from one sample in a study of blood T cell repertoires in COVID-19. Libraries were prepared by immunoSEQ multiplex PCR; TCRdb keeps only in-frame clonotypes and omits some of them. The data contain around 140,000 clones, 65% to 90% of them singletons. Sequences were obtained from peripheral blood. The origin of the receptors is a man in his sixties with active or convalescent COVID-19.

V is TRBV6-5 and J is TRBJ2-7; D gene unclear. The CDR3 length is 14 residues. Trimming left V 2 bases short and J 4 bases short, with 12 bases between. Per germline, CDR1 MNHEY and CDR2 SVGAGI. The DNA of the CDR3 is TGTGCCAGCAGTTACCGTTCCGTCGGTTACGAGCAGTACGTC. It yields the protein CASSYRSVGYEQYV.

The V call is TRBV18, the J call TRBJ1-1; no definite D call. The V end lost 4 bases, the J end lost 1 base, and 10 bases lay between the germline ends. The germline CDR1 and CDR2 sequences are KGHSH and LQKENI. The CDR3 has 14 amino acids. The CDR3 DNA reads TGTGCCAGCTCACTAGCTACGGAGAACACTGAAGCTTTCTTT. Protein product: CASSLATENTEAFF.

The J gene is TRBJ2-1, the V gene TRBV5-8; TRBD1 is a possible D gene (5 bases). Germline CDR1 and CDR2: SGHTS and YDEGEE. There are 15 residues in the CDR3. Between the trimmed V and J ends, which lost 2 bases and 0 bases, there was a span of 9 bases. CDR3 sequence (DNA): TGTGCCAGCAGCTTCGCAGGGCCCTCCTACAATGAGCAGTTCTTC. This gives the protein CASSFAGPSYNEQFF.

The chain couples TRBV11-3 to TRBJ2-3, with D perhaps TRBD2 (5 bases). This CDR3 is 16 amino acids long. Germline-derived CDR1 and CDR2 are SGHNT and YENEEA. Trimming took 1 base from V and 0 from J, leaving 11 bases between them. CDR3 in amino acids: CASSLGLRGSTDTQYF. CDR3 nucleotides: TGTGCCAGCAGCTTAGGTTTGCGCGGGAGCACAGATACGCAGTATTTT.

This sequence joins TRBV5-1 and TRBJ1-4, with a possible D match to TRBD1 (6 bases). Germline V gives CDR1 SGHRS, CDR2 YFSETQ. CDR3 length: 16 residues. Deletions cut 1 base from V and 1 base from J, with 11 bases between. The DNA of the CDR3 is TGCGCCAGCAGCTTGTACAGGGAGCGAACTAATGAAAAACTGTTTTTT. Translation gives CASSLYRERTNEKLFF.

The chain recombines TRBV6-5 with TRBJ2-4; tentatively, D is TRBD1 (6 bases). The CDR3 has 14 residues. With 8 bases removed from V and 1 base from J, the gap between germline ends came to 12 bases. CDR1 and CDR2 from the germline V gene are MNHEY and SVGAGI. The CDR3 loop is CASRRGAAKNIQYF. The CDR3 nucleotides read TGTGCCAGCCGCAGGGGCGCGGCCAAAAACATTCAGTACTTC.

The V and J genes are TRBV15 and TRBJ1-4, with a weak D call TRBD1 (6 bases). Germline CDR1 is LNHNV and CDR2 is YYDKDF (reference sequence). Trimming removed 5 bases from V and 0 bases from J, with 13 bases in between. CDR3 length equals 16 residues. The CDR3 spells CATSPGVEATNEKLFF. In DNA, the CDR3 is TGTGCCACCAGCCCAGGGGTGGAGGCAACTAATGAAAAACTGTTTTTT.

The gene calls are TRBV5-5 and TRBJ2-1, with TRBD2 matching 12 bases. Germline V lookup: CDR1 SGHKS, CDR2 YYEKEE (reference sequence). The CDR3 extends over 15 amino acids. The V segment lost 4 bases and the J segment 4 bases; nucleotides outside the gene matches: 3. The CDR3 bases are TGTGCCAGCAGCCCGGGACTAGCGGGTTACAATGAGCAGTTCTTC. Translation: CASSPGLAGYNEQFF.

This clone has a handful of counts. This chain joins TRBV7-8 and TRBJ1-4; D is unclear. Looked up from germline, CDR1 is SGHVS and CDR2 is FQNEAQ. The V end lost 2 bases, the J end lost 7 bases, and 14 bases lay between the germline ends. This CDR3 contains 15 residues. Here the CDR3 reads CASSLTMVLGEKLFF. Here the CDR3 DNA reads TGTGCCAGCAGCTTAACAATGGTCCTTGGTGAAAAACTGTTTTTT.

The chain joins TRBV6-5 to TRBJ1-2, with 7 bases aligning to TRBD1. The V gene's germline CDR1 is MNHEY and CDR2 SVGAGI. The CDR3 has 13 amino acids. V was pared by 7 bases and J by 3 bases, with 5 bases of the junction left unmatched. The chain's CDR3 is CASKVGTDYGYTF. In DNA, the CDR3 is TGTGCCAGCAAGGTGGGGACAGACTATGGCTACACCTTC.

The rearrangement joins TRBV12-3 or TRBV12-4 to TRBJ1-1; D may be TRBD1 (5 bases). The V and J ends lost 6 bases and 6 bases respectively, with 11 bases between them. The CDR3 is 12 residues long. The CDR3 protein is CASSPDKSEAFF. CDR3 coding DNA: TGTGCCAGCAGCCCGGACAAATCTGAAGCTTTCTTT.

The rearrangement joins TRBV6-5 to TRBJ1-2; TRBD1 matches 7 bases. Losses at the gene ends were 5 bases for V and 7 bases for J; bases not matched to a gene: 7. The germline CDR1 and CDR2 sequences are MNHEY and SVGAGI. CDR3 length equals 13 residues. The CDR3 loop is CASSTSGGRGYTF. The CDR3 DNA reads as TGTGCCAGCAGTACGTCAGGGGGACGTGGCTACACCTTC.

V usage is TRBV24-1 and J usage is TRBJ2-1; 7 bases fit TRBD2. Germline values: CDR1 KGHDR, CDR2 SFDVKD. The CDR3 totals 16 residues. V gave up 4 bases and J gave up 1 base; unmatched junction bases: 6. The CDR3 sequence is CATSDRGRASYNEQFF. The DNA for the CDR3 is TGTGCCACCAGTGACCGTGGGAGGGCTTCCTACAATGAGCAGTTCTTC.

V gene TRBV6-6 combines with J gene TRBJ1-2, with D tentatively TRBD1 (5 bases). Germline V lookup: CDR1 MNHNY, CDR2 SVGAGI (reference sequence). Trimming stripped 2 bases from V and 6 bases from J, with 13 bases between. The CDR3 runs 14 residues. CDR3 nucleotide sequence: TGTGCCAGCAGTTACGGCGACAGAAGAGATGGCTACACCTTC. Translation: CASSYGDRRDGYTF.

The chain uses TRBV28 and TRBJ2-7; TRBD2 might be the D (6 bases). Germline V gives CDR1 MDHEN, CDR2 SYDVKM. V was trimmed by 5 bases and J by 1 base, leaving 12 bases between them. This CDR3 region has 14 residues. The CDR3 sequence: CASSEAGKSYEQYF. The CDR3 region has the DNA TGTGCCAGCAGTGAGGCGGGAAAGTCCTACGAGCAGTACTTC.

On this clone itself: One junction end does not reproduce the germline sequence, and a read error may be involved. The genes are TRBV7-7 and TRBJ2-3; TRBD2 aligns across 8 bases. The CDR3 spans 12 residues. The V gene's germline CDR1 is SSHAT and CDR2 FNYEAQ (reference sequence). The CDR3, as DNA: TGTGCTAGCAGCCGGGAGGGGGATACGCAGTATTTT. As protein: CASSREGDTQYF.

The chain links TRBV6-5 to TRBJ2-7; 7 bases map to TRBD1. Germline CDR1 reads MNHEY; CDR2 reads SVGAGI. The CDR3 is made up of 14 amino acids. The CDR3 DNA reads TGTGCCAGCAGTTACGACTCCCTTGGGACAGTACTGCACGTC. It is translated as CASSYDSLGTVLHV.